This T cell receptor (beta chain) was observed in a study of blood T cell repertoires in COVID-19. The wider study: Collection of acute and convalescent COVID-19 samples took place in the United States, Italy and Spain. Nucleic acid was either cDNA or gDNA, and it came from T cells, B-cell-depleted T cells, or PBMCs.

Each participant's cohort was designated according to participant-reported clinical history. Germline V CDR1 and CDR2: SEHNR, FQNEAQ (reference sequence). The CDR3 consists of 15 residues. Trimming cost V 5 bases and J 4 bases, with 16 bases left between them. In the original workflow: Reference gene primers were amplified, and this amplification served to estimate nucleated cell counts. Sequenced by immunoSEQ multiplex PCR; TCRdb stores in-frame clones only, minus some. D and trimming come from the DNA, and the V and J calls and clone size come from that table. The sample consists of about 140,000 clones, roughly four fifths of them appearing once.

This receptor was obtained from a woman aged 45-65 years with acute COVID-19. Sequencing was done on a sample of PBMCs or T cells enriched from blood (not recorded which). V gene TRBV7-9 combines with J gene TRBJ2-3, with a possible D match to TRBD1 (6 bases). CDR3 DNA sequence: TGTGCCAGCAGCCCAGACAGGCTCGGCGCAGATACGCAGTATTTT. Translating gives CASSPDRLGADTQYF.